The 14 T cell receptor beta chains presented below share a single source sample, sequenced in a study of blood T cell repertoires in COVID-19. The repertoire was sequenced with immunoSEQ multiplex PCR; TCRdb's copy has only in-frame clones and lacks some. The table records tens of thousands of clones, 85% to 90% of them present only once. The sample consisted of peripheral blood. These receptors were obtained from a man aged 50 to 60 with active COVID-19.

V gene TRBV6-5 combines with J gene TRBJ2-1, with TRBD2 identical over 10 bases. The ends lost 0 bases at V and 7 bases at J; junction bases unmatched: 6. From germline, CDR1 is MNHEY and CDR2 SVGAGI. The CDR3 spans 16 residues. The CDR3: CASSYSTAGGHNEQFF. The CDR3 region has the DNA TGTGCCAGCAGTTACTCGACAGCGGGGGGGCATAATGAGCAGTTCTTC.

The CDR3 region is CASSPPGTETRGNTEAFF. CDR3 coding DNA: TGCGCCAGCAGCCCCCCCGGGACAGAGACCCGGGGGAACACTGAAGCTTTCTTT. The V gene is TRBV4-1, the J gene TRBJ1-1, with 7 bases identical to TRBD1. Trimming at V came to 4 bases and at J to 1 base, leaving 15 bases not matched to a gene. The germline CDR1 and CDR2 sequences are MGHRA and YSYEKL. This CDR3 spans 18 amino acids.

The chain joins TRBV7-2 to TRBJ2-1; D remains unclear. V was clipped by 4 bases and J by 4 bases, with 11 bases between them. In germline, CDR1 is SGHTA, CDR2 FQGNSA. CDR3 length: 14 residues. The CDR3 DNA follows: TGTGCCAGCAGCTCCTACGGTGTTTACAATGAGCAGTTCTTC. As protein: CASSSYGVYNEQFF.

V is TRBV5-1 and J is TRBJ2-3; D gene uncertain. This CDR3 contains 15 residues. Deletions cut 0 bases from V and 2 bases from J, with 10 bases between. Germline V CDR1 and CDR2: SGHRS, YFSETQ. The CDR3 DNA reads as TGCGCCAGCAGCTTGGGTAACAGATTCACAGATACGCAGTATTTT. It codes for CASSLGNRFTDTQYF.

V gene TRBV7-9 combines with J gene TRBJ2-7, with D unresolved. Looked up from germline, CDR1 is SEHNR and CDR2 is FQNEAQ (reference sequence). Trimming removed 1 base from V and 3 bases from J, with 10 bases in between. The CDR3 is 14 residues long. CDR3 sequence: CASSLGPGGYEQYF. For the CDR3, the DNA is TGTGCCAGCAGCTTAGGGCCGGGTGGCTACGAGCAGTACTTC.

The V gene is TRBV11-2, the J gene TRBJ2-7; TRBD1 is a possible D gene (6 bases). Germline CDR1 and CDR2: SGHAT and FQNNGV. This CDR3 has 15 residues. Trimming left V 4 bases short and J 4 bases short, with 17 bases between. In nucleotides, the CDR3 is TGTGCCAGCAGCTGGGAGAGGGCAGGGGCTTACGAGCAGTACTTC. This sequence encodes CASSWERAGAYEQYF. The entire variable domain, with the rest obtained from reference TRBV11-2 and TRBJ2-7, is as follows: EAGVAQSPRYKIIEKRQSVAFWCNPISGHATLYWYQQILGQGPKLLIQFQNNGVVDDSQLPKDRFSAERLKGVDSTLKIQPAKLEDSAVYLCASSWERAGAYEQYFGPGTRLTVT.

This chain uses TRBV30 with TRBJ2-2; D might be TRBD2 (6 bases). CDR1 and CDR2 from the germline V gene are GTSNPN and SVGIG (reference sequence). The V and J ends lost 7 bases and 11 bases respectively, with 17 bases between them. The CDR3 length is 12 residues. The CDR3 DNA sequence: TGTGCCTCCCTCGGTGGTAGCGGCGAGCTGTTTTTT. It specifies CASLGGSGELFF.

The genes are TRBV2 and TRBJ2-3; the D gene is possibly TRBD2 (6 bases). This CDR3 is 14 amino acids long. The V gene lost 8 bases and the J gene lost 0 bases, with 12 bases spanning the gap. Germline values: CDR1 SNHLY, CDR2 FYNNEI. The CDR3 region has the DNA TGTGCCAGCCTGCCGGGGACTAGCACAGATACGCAGTATTTT. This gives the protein CASLPGTSTDTQYF.

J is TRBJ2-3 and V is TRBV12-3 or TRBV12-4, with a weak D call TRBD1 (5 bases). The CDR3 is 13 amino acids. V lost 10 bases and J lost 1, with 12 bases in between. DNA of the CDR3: TGTGCCACCCTCAGGGTTGGCACAGATACGCAGTATTTT. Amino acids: CATLRVGTDTQYF.

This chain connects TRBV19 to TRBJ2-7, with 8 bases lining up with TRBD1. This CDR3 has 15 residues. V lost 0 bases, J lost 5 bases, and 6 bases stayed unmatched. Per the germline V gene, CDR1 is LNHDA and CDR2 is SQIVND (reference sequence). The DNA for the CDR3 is TGTGCCAGTAGTATAGAAGCAGGGGGCCAGGACGAGCAGTACTTC. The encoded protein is CASSIEAGGQDEQYF.

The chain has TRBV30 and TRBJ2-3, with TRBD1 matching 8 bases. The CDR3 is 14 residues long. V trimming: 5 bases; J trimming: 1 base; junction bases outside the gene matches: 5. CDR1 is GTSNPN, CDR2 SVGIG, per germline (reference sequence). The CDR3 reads CAWDKTGGTDTQYF. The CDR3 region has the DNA TGTGCCTGGGACAAGACAGGGGGCACAGATACGCAGTATTTT.

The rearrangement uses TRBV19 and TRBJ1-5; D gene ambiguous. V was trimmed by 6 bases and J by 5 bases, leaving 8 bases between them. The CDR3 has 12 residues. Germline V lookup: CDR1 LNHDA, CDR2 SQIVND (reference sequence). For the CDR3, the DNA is TGTGCCAGTAGACAACGGGATCAGCCCCAGCATTTT. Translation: CASRQRDQPQHF.

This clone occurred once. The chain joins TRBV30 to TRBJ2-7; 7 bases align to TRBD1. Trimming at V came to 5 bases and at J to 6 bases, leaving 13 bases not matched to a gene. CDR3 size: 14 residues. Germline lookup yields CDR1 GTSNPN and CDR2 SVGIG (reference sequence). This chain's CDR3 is CAWGRTGFMAEQYF. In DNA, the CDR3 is TGTGCCTGGGGTCGGACAGGCTTCATGGCCGAGCAGTACTTC.

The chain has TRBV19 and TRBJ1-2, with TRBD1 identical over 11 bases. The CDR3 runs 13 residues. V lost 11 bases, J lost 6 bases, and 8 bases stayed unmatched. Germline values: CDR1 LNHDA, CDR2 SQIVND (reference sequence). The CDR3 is CASRRTGGDGYTF. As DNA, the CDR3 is TGTGCCTCTAGGAGGACAGGGGGCGATGGCTACACCTTC.